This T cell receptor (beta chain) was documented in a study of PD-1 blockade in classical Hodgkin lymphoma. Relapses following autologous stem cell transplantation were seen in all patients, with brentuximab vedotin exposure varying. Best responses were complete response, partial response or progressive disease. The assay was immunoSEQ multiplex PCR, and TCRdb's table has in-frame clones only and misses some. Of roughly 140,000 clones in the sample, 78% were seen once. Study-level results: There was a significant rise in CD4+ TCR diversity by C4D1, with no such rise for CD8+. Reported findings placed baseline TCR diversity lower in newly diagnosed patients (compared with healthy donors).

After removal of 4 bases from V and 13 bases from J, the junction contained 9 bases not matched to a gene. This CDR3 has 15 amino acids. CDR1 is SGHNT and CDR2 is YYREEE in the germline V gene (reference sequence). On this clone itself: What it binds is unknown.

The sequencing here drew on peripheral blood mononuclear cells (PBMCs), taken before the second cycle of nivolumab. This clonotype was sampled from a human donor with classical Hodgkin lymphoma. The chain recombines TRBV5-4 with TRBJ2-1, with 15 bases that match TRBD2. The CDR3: CASSPGGTSGGSQFF. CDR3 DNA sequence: TGTGCCAGCAGCCCGGGTGGGACTAGCGGGGGGTCACAGTTCTTC.